This T cell receptor (beta chain) was sequenced in a study of human T cells and chemical hapten exposure. This clonotype occurred many times. Time point here: patch test 2, 6 weeks after DPC sensitization. This sample's treatment: therapeutic diphenylcyclopropenone sensitization with weekly scalp DPC. V was pared by 7 bases and J by 4 bases, with 17 bases between. The CDR3 totals 14 residues. Germline-derived CDR1 and CDR2 are LNHDA and SQIVND (reference sequence). TCRdb reprocessed the RACE reads via MiXCR and lists one record per CDR3 protein. The profile shows some 100,000 distinct CDR3 sequences, 9.3% of them singletons.

The source is a woman in her thirties or forties with alopecia areata. Some clones in this sample may be carry-over from other donors' samples. The starting material was whole blood, obtained in connection with sensitization to the hapten diphenylcyclopropenone (DPC). The chain combines TRBV19 with TRBJ2-7, with no clear D. The CDR3 sequence: CASTDTTSSYEQYF. The CDR3 coding sequence is TGTGCCAGTACCGACACTACTTCCAGTTACGAGCAGTACTTC.